This T cell receptor beta chain derives from a study of beta chain features in type 1 diabetes listed by TCRdb under 2018. Study-wide context: Mean age, gender distribution, total cell number and subset yield did not differ between patients and healthy donors. Regulatory and stem cell-like memory subsets were obtained from only 8 patients and roughly 8 healthy donors, while naive and central memory subsets were obtained from all 30 or so donors. In the study, TCRB repertoires of sorted circulating CD4+ T cell subsets from recently diagnosed type 1 diabetes patients were compared with those of matched healthy donors. A total of roughly 110 million sorted cells were examined across all samples, and the number of cells per subset was strongly correlated with RNA yield.

Each donor gave one peripheral blood draw, averaging approximately 110 mL, which was collected into heparinised tubes. A BD FACSAria II and a panel including CD45RO, CCR7, CD25, CD127, CD95 and CD27 were used to sort naive, central memory, regulatory and stem cell-like memory CD4+ T cells. A purity above 98% was achieved for all sorted populations. PBMCs were separated immediately by Lymphoprep density gradient centrifugation and were stained directly, without being cultured. So that batch effects would be minimized, each experiment stained and sorted samples in pairs, pairing one healthy donor with one patient. This clone was seen more than once but under ten times. Its antigen target is currently unknown. No per-base quality is available; no much larger clone lies one base away. Here is what the overall study found, with its caveats: At VDJ recombination sites, patients with type 1 diabetes made fewer insertions and deleted more nucleotides, a pattern implying thymic rearrangement abnormalities. Type 1 diabetes patients showed a moderate but significant shortening of TCRB CDR3 length in all four CD4+ subsets. Naive, central memory and regulatory TCRB repertoires appeared to be more similar among patients than among healthy donors. PCR might favor shorter templates, but patient and control samples were amplified and corrected together, so any skew would affect both groups equally. Because cDNA was sequenced instead of genomic DNA, highly expressing activated cells could be over-represented, though the groups showed no difference in activation or CD3 levels. Because the HLA sub-analyses included only small numbers of individuals, any influence of HLA type on TCRB rearrangement was left unresolved.

There are 14 amino acids in the CDR3, from cysteine to phenylalanine inclusive. Kept here is only the CDR3 DNA, which spans 42 bases and is read in frame from base 1. CDR1 and CDR2 (SGHRS, YFSETQ) derive from the germline V gene. Trimming takes 3 bases off V and 3 bases off J; junction bases not matched to a gene: 2. The High Capacity cDNA Reverse Transcription Kit was used to reverse transcribe all of the isolated RNA, meaning that expressed TCRB transcripts were what got sequenced. Naive, central memory and regulatory T cell samples underwent deep immunoSEQ sequencing, averaging roughly 3.3 million total reads per sample. After sorted cells were lysed in RLT buffer, RNA was extracted with DNase-treated RNeasy Micro or Mini kits, with the choice depending on cell number. To prevent cross-contamination, each cell subset was processed individually, whereas patient and healthy donor samples were processed jointly. The immunoSEQ multiplex PCR was used to amplify TCRB sequences from cDNA, yielding 87-bp fragments that span the CDR3 region. Sequencing of the amplicons was done on the Illumina HiSeq platform. In the original analysis: PCR bias was corrected computationally using synthetic template baselines, and reads within Hamming distance 2 were collapsed, with unmergeable singletons discarded. By aligning reads against IMGT, V, D and J genes, CDR3 length, and insertions or deletions at six rearrangement sites were assigned. Within each subset, clonotype counts were normalized to sorted cell number, and only after that were true diversity and Gini coefficients computed with the tcR R package. The overlap coefficient, calculated on TCRB nucleotide sequences, was used to quantify repertoire sharing. Out-of-frame TCRB sequences from naive cells were analyzed as a proxy for the pre-selection repertoire. Entries here come from immuneACCESS through TCRdb and include only in-frame sequences with V and J called. Some clones fail to appear in such tables; in the studies checked, an unresolved V gene covers under half of the shortfall, and the cause of the remainder is unknown. That table gives V, J and clone size, and the DNA gave D and trimming. This sample comprises roughly 730,000 clones, around 15% of them detected only once. Approximately 0.022% of the sample comes from the top ten.

The chain is assembled from TRBV5-1 and TRBJ1-4; TRBD1 fits 7 bases in the junction. Sequenced input: naive CD4+ T cells from blood. The cell subset or site label on this specimen signifies: true naive CD4+ T cells. This receptor was obtained from a man aged 18 to 29 with type 1 diabetes. The CDR3 here reads CASSSGQPNEKLFF. The DNA sequence is given as TGCGCCAGCAGCTCGGGACAGCCTAATGAAAAACTGTTTTTT.